These 19 T cell receptor beta chains were all obtained from the same sample, sequenced in a study of control samples from healthy donors and cancer patients. Data came from immunoSEQ multiplex PCR; TCRdb stores just in-frame clones and leaves some out. The sample has approximately 150,000 clones; 88% are singletons. Sequenced: blood. The receptors here all came from a man aged 18 to 30 in good health.

The rearrangement links TRBV6-5 to TRBJ2-5, with D uncertain. Trimming shortened V by 6 bases and J by 5 bases, and 16 bases separated the two germline ends. This CDR3 has 14 amino acids. Germline-derived CDR1 and CDR2 are MNHEY and SVGAGI. This CDR3 is CASRPRHVWETQYF. The CDR3 coding sequence is TGTGCCAGCAGACCCCGTCATGTTTGGGAGACCCAGTACTTC.

This sequence joins TRBV12-2 and TRBJ2-3. TRBV12-2 counts as a pseudogene. The length of the CDR3 is 15 residues. CDR3 DNA: TGTGCAAGTCGCCCGGGACCCGGGAGCACAGATACGCAGTATTTT. Its translation: CASRPGPGSTDTQYF.

The chain links TRBV30 to TRBJ2-1; D remains unclear. Germline CDR1 GTSNPN, CDR2 SVGIG (reference sequence). The V gene lost 0 bases and the J gene lost 1 base, with 10 bases spanning the gap. This CDR3 spans 15 amino acids. The CDR3: CAWSVTTLSYNEQFF. The CDR3 DNA reads TGTGCCTGGAGTGTAACGACCCTTTCCTACAATGAGCAGTTCTTC. The complete variable domain, with remaining parts taken from reference TRBV30 and TRBJ2-1, reads SQTIHQWPATLVQPVGSPLSLECTVEGTSNPNLYWYRQAAGRGLQLLFYSVGIGQISSEVPQNLSASRPQDRQFILSSKKLLLSDSGFYLCAWSVTTLSYNEQFFGPGTRLTVL.

This clone showed up just once. The chain is built from TRBV19 and TRBJ2-1, with 12 bases lining up with TRBD2. CDR1 is LNHDA and CDR2 is SQIVND in the germline V gene (reference sequence). V lost 4 bases to trimming and J lost 4 bases; unmatched junction nucleotides: 5. This CDR3 region has 16 residues. CDR3 sequence: CASSTMTSGGYNEQFF. The CDR3 DNA reads as TGTGCCAGTAGTACAATGACTAGCGGGGGTTACAATGAGCAGTTCTTC.

This chain links TRBV5-5 with TRBJ1-1; TRBD1 matches at 7 bases. After removal of 0 bases from V and 0 bases from J, the junction contained 8 bases not matched to a gene. This CDR3 is built from 17 residues. Germline loops: CDR1 SGHKS, CDR2 YYEKEE (reference sequence). This chain's CDR3 is CASSLADRNRMNTEAFF. In nucleotides, the CDR3 is TGTGCCAGCAGCTTGGCGGACAGGAATCGGATGAACACTGAAGCTTTCTTT.

This chain uses TRBV6-2 or TRBV6-3 with TRBJ2-1; D uncertain. The germline CDR1 and CDR2 sequences are MNHEY and SVGEGT. The CDR3 totals 13 residues. Trimming removed 0 bases from V and 4 bases from J, with 4 bases in between. CDR3 sequence (DNA): TGTGCCAGCAGTTACTCGATTTACAATGAGCAGTTCTTC. Its protein product is CASSYSIYNEQFF.

The gene calls are TRBV25-1 and TRBJ1-1; 7 nucleotides agree with TRBD1. The CDR3 sequence is 14 residues long. V shed 3 bases and J 10 bases; nucleotides not matched to a gene: 11. The germline V gene encodes CDR1 MGHDK and CDR2 SYGVNS. Written as DNA, the CDR3 is TGTGCCAGCAGTGACTCTGGACAGGCCCGGGGAGCTTTCTTT. Encoded protein: CASSDSGQARGAFF.

The rearrangement links TRBV30 to TRBJ1-6; TRBD1 agrees at 7 bases. The V and J ends lost 2 bases and 7 bases, in that order; junction bases with no gene match: 5. This CDR3 spans 14 amino acids. From germline, CDR1 is GTSNPN and CDR2 SVGIG (reference sequence). CDR3 sequence reads: CAWSRGQVNSPLHF. The CDR3 bases are TGTGCCTGGAGTCGTGGACAGGTGAATTCACCCCTCCACTTT.

The J gene is TRBJ1-1, the V gene TRBV20-1; D unresolved. This CDR3 has 11 residues. Germline V gene lookup returns CDR1 DFQATT and CDR2 SNEGSKA (reference sequence). Trimming shortened V by 3 bases and J by 1 base, and 3 bases separated the two germline ends. DNA for the CDR3: TGCAGTGCTAGCGGGAACACTGAAGCTTTCTTT. Translated: CSASGNTEAFF.

The chain is built from TRBV28 and TRBJ1-3; 8 bases agree with TRBD1. The germline gives CDR1 MDHEN, CDR2 SYDVKM. The CDR3 spans 16 residues. J gave up 0 bases and V 4 bases, and 5 bases lay outside the gene matches. CDR3 coding DNA: TGTGCCAGCAGTTCCGGGACAGGACACTCTGGAAACACCATATATTTT. Its protein product is CASSSGTGHSGNTIYF.

V usage is TRBV11-2 and J usage is TRBJ2-7, with TRBD1 matching over 7 bases. The V segment lost 6 bases and the J segment 5 bases; nucleotides outside the gene matches: 7. Germline V gives CDR1 SGHAT, CDR2 FQNNGV. The CDR3 consists of 13 residues. The CDR3 loop reads CASRPDRVHEQYF. The CDR3 DNA reads as TGTGCCAGCAGGCCAGACAGGGTCCACGAGCAGTACTTC. Filled out from reference TRBV11-2 and TRBJ2-7, the complete variable domain reads EAGVAQSPRYKIIEKRQSVAFWCNPISGHATLYWYQQILGQGPKLLIQFQNNGVVDDSQLPKDRFSAERLKGVDSTLKIQPAKLEDSAVYLCASRPDRVHEQYFGPGTRLTVT.

This clone came up once. The V gene is TRBV7-3, the J gene TRBJ2-7; 7 nucleotides match TRBD1. CDR3 size: 15 residues. V lost 2 bases, J lost 2 bases, and 6 bases stayed unmatched. CDR1 SGHTA and CDR2 FQGTGA come from the germline V gene. The CDR3 nucleotides are TGTGCCAGCAGCTTAGATGGACAGGAAGCCTACGAGCAGTACTTC. Amino acid sequence: CASSLDGQEAYEQYF.

In this sample, this clone turned up a few times. This rearrangement joins TRBV4-1 to TRBJ2-2; 10 positions match TRBD1. The CDR3 consists of 14 residues. Germline values: CDR1 MGHRA, CDR2 YSYEKL. With 5 bases clipped from V and 6 bases from J, the junction kept 3 bases outside the gene matches. DNA of the CDR3: TGCGCCAGCAGCGGGACAGGGGTGGCCGGGGAGCTGTTTTTT. Translated: CASSGTGVAGELFF.

V usage is TRBV28 and J usage is TRBJ1-3; TRBD1 matches 9 bases. Germline V gene lookup returns CDR1 MDHEN and CDR2 SYDVKM. The CDR3 has 17 amino acids. The junction had 13 bases not matched to a gene; V was cut back by 7 bases and J by 3 bases. As DNA, the CDR3 is TGTGCCAGCATCAGTTCGGGGACAGGGCGGGATGGAAACACCATATATTTT. This translates into CASISSGTGRDGNTIYF.

The chain recombines TRBV4-1 with TRBJ2-4, with TRBD1 identical over 9 bases. The ends lost 3 bases at V and 1 base at J; junction bases unmatched: 4. Germline CDR1 and CDR2: MGHRA and YSYEKL. This CDR3 is built from 16 residues. The CDR3 sequence: CASSHPGQGAKNIQYF. Here the CDR3 DNA reads TGCGCCAGCAGCCATCCTGGACAGGGGGCCAAAAACATTCAGTACTTC.

This sequence joins TRBV6-2 or TRBV6-3 and TRBJ2-3, with D possibly being TRBD1 (7 bases). From germline, CDR1 is MNHEY and CDR2 SVGEGT. This CDR3 region has 17 residues. V shed 0 bases and J shed 1 base, with 14 bases lying between them. CDR3 protein: CASSYSYARGGTDTQYF. The CDR3 DNA is TGTGCCAGCAGTTACTCGTATGCCAGGGGGGGCACAGATACGCAGTATTTT.

The chain links TRBV27 to TRBJ2-7; D call uncertain. The germline V gene encodes CDR1 MNHEY and CDR2 SMNVEV (reference sequence). The CDR3 loop spans 13 amino acids. V was trimmed by 3 bases and J by 2 bases, leaving 8 bases between them. CDR3 DNA: TGTGCCAGCAGTTTTGCAGAGGCCTACGAGCAGTACTTC. It specifies CASSFAEAYEQYF.

This clone was seen only once. This chain links TRBV5-1 with TRBJ2-3, with 13 bases lining up with TRBD2. The germline CDR1 and CDR2 sequences are SGHRS and YFSETQ. Trimming took 3 bases from V and 4 from J; bases not matched to a gene: 8. The CDR3 has 17 amino acids. DNA of the CDR3: TGCGCCAGCAGCTCGCGGTGGACTAGCGGGGGTCCAGATACGCAGTATTTT. This sequence encodes CASSSRWTSGGPDTQYF.

The rearrangement uses TRBV27 and TRBJ2-1; unclear D gene. Trimming took off 2 bases at V and 2 bases at J, with 7 bases between the two ends. The CDR3 totals 14 residues. Germline V CDR1 and CDR2: MNHEY, SMNVEV (reference sequence). The CDR3 is CASSLPPPYNEQFF. CDR3 nucleotides: TGTGCCAGCAGTTTACCCCCCCCCTACAATGAGCAGTTCTTC.